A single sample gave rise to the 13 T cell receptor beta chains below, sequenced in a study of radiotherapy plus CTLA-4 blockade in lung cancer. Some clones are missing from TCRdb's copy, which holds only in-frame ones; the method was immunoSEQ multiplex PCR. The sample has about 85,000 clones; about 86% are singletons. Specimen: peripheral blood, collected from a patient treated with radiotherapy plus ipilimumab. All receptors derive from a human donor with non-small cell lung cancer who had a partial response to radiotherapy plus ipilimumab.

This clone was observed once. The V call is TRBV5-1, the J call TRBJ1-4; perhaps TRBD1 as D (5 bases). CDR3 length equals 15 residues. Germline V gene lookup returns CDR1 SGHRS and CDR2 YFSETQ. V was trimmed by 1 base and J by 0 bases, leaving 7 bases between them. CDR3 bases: TGCGCCAGCAGCTTGTCGGGGGCAACTAATGAAAAACTGTTTTTT. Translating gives CASSLSGATNEKLFF.

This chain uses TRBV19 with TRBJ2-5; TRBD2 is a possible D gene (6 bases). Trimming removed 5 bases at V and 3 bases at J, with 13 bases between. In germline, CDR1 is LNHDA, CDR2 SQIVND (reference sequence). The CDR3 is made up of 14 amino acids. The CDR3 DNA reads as TGTGCCAGTAGTCCTAGGGGAGGAAAAGAGACCCAGTACTTC. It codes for CASSPRGGKETQYF.

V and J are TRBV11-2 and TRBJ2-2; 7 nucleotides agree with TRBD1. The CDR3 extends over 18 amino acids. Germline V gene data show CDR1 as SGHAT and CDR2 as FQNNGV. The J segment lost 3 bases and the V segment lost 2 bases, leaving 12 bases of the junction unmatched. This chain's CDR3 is CASSLNRQPRGYTGELFF. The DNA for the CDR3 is TGTGCCAGCAGCTTAAATAGACAGCCCAGGGGGTACACCGGGGAGCTGTTTTTT.

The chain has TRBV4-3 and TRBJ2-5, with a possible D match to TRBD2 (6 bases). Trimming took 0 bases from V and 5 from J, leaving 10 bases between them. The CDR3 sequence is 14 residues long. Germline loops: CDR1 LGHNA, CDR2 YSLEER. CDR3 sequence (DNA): TGCGCCAGCAGCCAAGATTATGGAGGGGAGACCCAGTACTTC. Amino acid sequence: CASSQDYGGETQYF.

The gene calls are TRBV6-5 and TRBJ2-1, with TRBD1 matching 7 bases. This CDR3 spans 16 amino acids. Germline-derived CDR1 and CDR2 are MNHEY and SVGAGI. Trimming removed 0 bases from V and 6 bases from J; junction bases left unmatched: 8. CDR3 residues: CASSYSRDRAGNEQFF. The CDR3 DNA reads TGTGCCAGCAGTTACTCCCGGGACAGAGCCGGCAATGAGCAGTTCTTC.

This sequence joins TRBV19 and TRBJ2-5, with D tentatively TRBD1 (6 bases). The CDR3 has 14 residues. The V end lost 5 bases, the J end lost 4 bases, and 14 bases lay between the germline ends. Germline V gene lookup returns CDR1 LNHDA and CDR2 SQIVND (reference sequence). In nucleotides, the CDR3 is TGTGCCAGTAGTTTACAGGGTGCAGGAGAGACCCAGTACTTC. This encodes CASSLQGAGETQYF.

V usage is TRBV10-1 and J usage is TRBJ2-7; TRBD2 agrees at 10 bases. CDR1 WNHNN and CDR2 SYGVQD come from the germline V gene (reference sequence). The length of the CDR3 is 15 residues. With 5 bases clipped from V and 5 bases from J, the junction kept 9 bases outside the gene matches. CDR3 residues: CASSWTSGGGNEQYV. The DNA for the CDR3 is TGCGCCAGCAGTTGGACTAGCGGAGGAGGGAACGAGCAGTACGTC.

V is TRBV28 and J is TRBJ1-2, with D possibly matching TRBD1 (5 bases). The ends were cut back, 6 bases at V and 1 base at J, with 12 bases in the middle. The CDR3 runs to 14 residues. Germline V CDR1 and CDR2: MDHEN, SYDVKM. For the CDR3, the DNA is TGTGCCAGCAGCCAAGGGGTCGTTAACTATGGCTACACCTTC. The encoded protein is CASSQGVVNYGYTF.

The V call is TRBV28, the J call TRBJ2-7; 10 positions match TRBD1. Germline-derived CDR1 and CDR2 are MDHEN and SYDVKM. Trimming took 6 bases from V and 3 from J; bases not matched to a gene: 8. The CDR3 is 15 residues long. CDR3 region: CASRRTGGNYYEQYF. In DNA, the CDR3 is TGTGCCAGCAGAAGGACAGGGGGGAACTACTACGAGCAGTACTTC. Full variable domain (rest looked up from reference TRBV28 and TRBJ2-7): DVKVTQSSRYLVKRTGEKVFLECVQDMDHENMFWYRQDPGLGLRLIYFSYDVKMKEKGDIPEGYSVSREKKERFSLILESASTNQTSMYLCASRRTGGNYYEQYFGPGTRLTVT.

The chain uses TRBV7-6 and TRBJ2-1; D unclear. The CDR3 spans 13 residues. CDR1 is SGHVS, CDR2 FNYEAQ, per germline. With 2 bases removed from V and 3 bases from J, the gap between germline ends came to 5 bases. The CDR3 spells CASSLHSYNEQFF. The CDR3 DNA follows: TGTGCCAGCAGCTTACACAGCTACAATGAGCAGTTCTTC.

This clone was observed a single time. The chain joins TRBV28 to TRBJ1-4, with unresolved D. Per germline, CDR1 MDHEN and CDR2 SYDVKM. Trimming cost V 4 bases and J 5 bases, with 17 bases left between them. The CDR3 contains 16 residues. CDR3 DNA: TGTGCCAGCAGTTCTATTAGATCGGGTAGAAATGAAAAACTGTTTTTT. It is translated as CASSSIRSGRNEKLFF.

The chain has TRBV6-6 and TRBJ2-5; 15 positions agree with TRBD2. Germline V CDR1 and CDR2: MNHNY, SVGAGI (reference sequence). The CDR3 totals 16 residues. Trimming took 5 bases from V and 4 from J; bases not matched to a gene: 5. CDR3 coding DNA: TGTGCCAGCAGTCCTGGACTAGCGGGAGGGCTAGAGACCCAGTACTTC. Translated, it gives CASSPGLAGGLETQYF.

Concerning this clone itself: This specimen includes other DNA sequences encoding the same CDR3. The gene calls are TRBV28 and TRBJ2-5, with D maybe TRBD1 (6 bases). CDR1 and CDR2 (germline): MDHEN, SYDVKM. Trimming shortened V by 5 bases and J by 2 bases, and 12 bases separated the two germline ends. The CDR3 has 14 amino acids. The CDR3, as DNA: TGTGCCAGCAGTCCACGACAGGTTCAAGAGACCCAGTACTTC. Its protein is CASSPRQVQETQYF.